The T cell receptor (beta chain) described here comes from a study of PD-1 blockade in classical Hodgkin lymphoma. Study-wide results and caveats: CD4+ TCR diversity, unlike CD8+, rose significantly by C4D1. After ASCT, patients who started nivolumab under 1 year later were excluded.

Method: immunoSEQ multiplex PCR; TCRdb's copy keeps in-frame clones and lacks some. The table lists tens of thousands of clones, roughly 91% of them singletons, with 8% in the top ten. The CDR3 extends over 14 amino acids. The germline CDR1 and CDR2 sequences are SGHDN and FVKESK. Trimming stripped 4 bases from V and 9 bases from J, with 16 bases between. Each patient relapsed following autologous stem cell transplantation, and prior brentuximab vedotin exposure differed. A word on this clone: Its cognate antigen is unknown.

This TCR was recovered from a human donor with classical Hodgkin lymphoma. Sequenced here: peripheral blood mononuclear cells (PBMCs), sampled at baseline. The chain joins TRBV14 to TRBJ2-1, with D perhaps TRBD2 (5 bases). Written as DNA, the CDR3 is TGTGCCAGCAGCCCCCGGGAAGATGGTGTTGAGCAGTTCTTC. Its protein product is CASSPREDGVEQFF.